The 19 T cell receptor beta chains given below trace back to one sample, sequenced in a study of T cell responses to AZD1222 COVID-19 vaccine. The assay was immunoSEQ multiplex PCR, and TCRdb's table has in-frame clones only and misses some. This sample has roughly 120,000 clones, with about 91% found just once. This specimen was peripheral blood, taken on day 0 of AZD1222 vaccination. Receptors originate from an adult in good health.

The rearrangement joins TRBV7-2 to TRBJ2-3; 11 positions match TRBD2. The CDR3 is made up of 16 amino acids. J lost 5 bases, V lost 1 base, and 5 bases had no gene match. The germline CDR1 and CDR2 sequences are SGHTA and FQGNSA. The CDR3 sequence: CASSLVSGGAKDTQYF. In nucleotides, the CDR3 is TGTGCCAGCAGCTTAGTTAGCGGGGGGGCCAAAGATACGCAGTATTTT.

The chain's CDR3 is CASIGHTEAFF. DNA for the CDR3: TGTGCCAGCATTGGACACACTGAAGCTTTCTTT. The chain employs TRBV2 and TRBJ1-1; no clear D gene. This CDR3 has 11 residues. Trimming removed 7 bases from V and 3 bases from J, with 6 bases in between. CDR1 is SNHLY and CDR2 is FYNNEI in the germline V gene.

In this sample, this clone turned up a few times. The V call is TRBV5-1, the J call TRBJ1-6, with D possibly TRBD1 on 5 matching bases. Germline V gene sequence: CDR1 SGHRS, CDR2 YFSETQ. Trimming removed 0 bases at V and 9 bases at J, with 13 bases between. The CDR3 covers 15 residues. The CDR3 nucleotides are TGCGCCAGCAGCTTGGAAGCGGGGCCCTTTTCACCCCTCCACTTT. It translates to CASSLEAGPFSPLHF.

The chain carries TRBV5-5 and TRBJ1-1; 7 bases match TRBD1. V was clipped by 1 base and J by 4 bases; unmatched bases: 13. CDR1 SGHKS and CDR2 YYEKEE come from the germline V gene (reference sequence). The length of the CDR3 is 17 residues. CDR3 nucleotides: TGTGCCAGCAGCTTGAGCGGATTGCAGGGGGTGGGCACTGAAGCTTTCTTT. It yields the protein CASSLSGLQGVGTEAFF.

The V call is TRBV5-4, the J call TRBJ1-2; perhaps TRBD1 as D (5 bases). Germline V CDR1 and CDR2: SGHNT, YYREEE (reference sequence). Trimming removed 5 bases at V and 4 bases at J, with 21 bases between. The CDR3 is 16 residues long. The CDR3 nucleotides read TGTGCCAGCAGTCCTCGGGGGGGGACCAATTCCTATGGCTACACCTTC. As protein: CASSPRGGTNSYGYTF.

The DNA of the CDR3 is TGTGCCAGCAGCCAAGAAGCGGGCTCCATGAACACTGAAGCTTTCTTT. It yields the protein CASSQEAGSMNTEAFF. The J gene is TRBJ1-1, the V gene TRBV4-2; D call uncertain. The CDR3 totals 16 residues. The germline V gene has CDR1 LGHNA and CDR2 YNFKEQ. V was clipped by 0 bases and J by 0 bases, with 11 bases between them.

The DNA for the CDR3 is TGCAGTGCCCAAGACAGGGACGAGCAGTACTTC. Translated, it gives CSAQDRDEQYF. The V call is TRBV20-1, the J call TRBJ2-7; 7 bases align to TRBD1. The CDR3 sequence is 11 residues long. The V segment lost 6 bases and the J segment 5 bases; nucleotides outside the gene matches: 4. CDR1 and CDR2 from the germline V gene are DFQATT and SNEGSKA (reference sequence).

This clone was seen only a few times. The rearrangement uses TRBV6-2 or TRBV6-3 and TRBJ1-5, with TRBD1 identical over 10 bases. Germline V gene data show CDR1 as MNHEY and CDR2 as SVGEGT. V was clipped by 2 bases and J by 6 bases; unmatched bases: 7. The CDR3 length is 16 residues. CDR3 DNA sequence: TGTGCCAGCAGTTACGGGACAGGGGATTACGGTCAGCCCCAGCATTTT. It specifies CASSYGTGDYGQPQHF.

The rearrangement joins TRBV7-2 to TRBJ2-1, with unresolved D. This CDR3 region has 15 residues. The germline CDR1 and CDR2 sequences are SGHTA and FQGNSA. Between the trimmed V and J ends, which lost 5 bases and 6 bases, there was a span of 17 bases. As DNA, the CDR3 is TGTGCCAGCAGCCCTCTCGCTCAAAGGGCCAATGAGCAGTTCTTC. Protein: CASSPLAQRANEQFF.

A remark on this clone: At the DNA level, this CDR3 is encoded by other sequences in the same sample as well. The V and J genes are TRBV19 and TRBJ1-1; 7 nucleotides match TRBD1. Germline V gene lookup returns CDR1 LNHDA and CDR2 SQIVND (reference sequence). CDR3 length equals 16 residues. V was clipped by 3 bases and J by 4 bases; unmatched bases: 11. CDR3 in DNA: TGTGCCAGTAGTATGGACACAGGGGTTTTGGGCACTGAAGCTTTCTTT. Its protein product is CASSMDTGVLGTEAFF.

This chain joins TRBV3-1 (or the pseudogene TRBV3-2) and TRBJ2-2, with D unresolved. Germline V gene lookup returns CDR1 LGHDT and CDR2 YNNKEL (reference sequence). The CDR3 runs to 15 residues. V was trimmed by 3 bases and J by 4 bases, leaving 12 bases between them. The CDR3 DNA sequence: TGTGCCAGCAGCCATGGCGGTTCGGGCACCGGGGAGCTGTTTTTT. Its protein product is CASSHGGSGTGELFF.

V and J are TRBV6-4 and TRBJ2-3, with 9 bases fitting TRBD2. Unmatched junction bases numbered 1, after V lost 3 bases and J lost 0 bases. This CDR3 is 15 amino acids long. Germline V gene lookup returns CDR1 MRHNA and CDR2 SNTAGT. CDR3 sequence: CASSEAGGSTDTQYF. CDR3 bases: TGTGCCAGCAGTGAAGCGGGGGGTAGCACAGATACGCAGTATTTT.

CDR3 amino acids: CASRGGTGGGQETQYF. The CDR3 DNA sequence: TGCGCCAGCAGGGGAGGGACAGGGGGCGGCCAAGAGACCCAGTACTTC. V is TRBV10-1 and J is TRBJ2-5; 12 bases fit TRBD1. Germline lookup yields CDR1 WNHNN and CDR2 SYGVQD (reference sequence). V shed 6 bases, J shed 1 base, and the junction held 6 bases outside the gene matches. This CDR3 region has 16 residues.

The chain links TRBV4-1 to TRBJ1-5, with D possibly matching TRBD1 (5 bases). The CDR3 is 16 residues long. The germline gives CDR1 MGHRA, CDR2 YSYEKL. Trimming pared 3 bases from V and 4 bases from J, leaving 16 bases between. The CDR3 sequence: CASSHIDGGGNQPQHF. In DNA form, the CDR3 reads TGCGCCAGCAGCCACATCGATGGGGGTGGAAATCAGCCCCAGCATTTT.

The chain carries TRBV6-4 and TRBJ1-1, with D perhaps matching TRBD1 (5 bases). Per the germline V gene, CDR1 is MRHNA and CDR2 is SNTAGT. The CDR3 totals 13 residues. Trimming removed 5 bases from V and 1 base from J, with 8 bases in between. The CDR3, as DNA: TGTGCCAGCAGTAAAGGGGAGAACACTGAAGCTTTCTTT. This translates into CASSKGENTEAFF.

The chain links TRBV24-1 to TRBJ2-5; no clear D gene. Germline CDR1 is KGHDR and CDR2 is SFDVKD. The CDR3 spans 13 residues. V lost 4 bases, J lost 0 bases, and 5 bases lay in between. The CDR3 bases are TGTGCCACCAGTGACGGGTACCAAGAGACCCAGTACTTC. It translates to CATSDGYQETQYF.

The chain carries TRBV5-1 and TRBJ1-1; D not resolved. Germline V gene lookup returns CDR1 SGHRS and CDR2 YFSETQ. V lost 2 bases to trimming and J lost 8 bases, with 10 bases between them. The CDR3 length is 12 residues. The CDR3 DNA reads TGCGCCAGCAGCTTCAAGGGAGGGGAAGCTTTCTTT. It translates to CASSFKGGEAFF. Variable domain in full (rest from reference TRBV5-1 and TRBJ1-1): KAGVTQTPRYLIKTRGQQVTLSCSPISGHRSVSWYQQTPGQGLQFLFEYFSETQRNKGNFPGRFSGRQFSNSRSEMNVSTLELGDSALYLCASSFKGGEAFFGQGTRLTVV.

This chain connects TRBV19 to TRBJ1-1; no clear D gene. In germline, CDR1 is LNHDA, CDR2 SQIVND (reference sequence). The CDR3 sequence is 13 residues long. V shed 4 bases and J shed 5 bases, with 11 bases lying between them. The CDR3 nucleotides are TGTGCCAGTAGTACTACCGCGGGGACTGAAGCTTTCTTT. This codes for CASSTTAGTEAFF.

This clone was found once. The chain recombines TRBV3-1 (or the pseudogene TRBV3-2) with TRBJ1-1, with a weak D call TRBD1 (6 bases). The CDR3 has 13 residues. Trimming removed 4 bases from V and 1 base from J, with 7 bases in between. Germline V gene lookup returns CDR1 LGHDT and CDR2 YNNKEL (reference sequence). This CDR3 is CASSRGQNTEAFF. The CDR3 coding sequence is TGTGCCAGCAGCCGGGGGCAGAACACTGAAGCTTTCTTT.